These 31 T cell receptor beta chains were all obtained from the same sample, sequenced in a study of shared clonotypes between healthy human individuals. This table comes from immunoSEQ multiplex PCR, and its TCRdb copy is limited to in-frame clones, with some not included. The sample lists 650,000 to 750,000 clones; about two thirds were seen once. Sequenced sample: memory CD4+ T cells sorted from blood. Subset meaning: CD45RA-negative fraction. The receptor source for this set is a young woman in good health.

The rearrangement uses TRBV5-8 and TRBJ2-5; TRBD1 matches 10 bases. Trimming took 3 bases from V and 11 from J; bases not matched to a gene: 13. Germline CDR1 SGHTS, CDR2 YDEGEE. This CDR3 comprises 15 residues. The CDR3 nucleotides are TGTGCCAGCAGCTCAGGGGCCGGGACAGGGGCTTATCAGTACTTC. It yields the protein CASSSGAGTGAYQYF.

This clone was seen ten or more times. This chain joins TRBV19 and TRBJ2-1, with TRBD2 matching 10 bases. The CDR3 runs 17 residues. Germline V gives CDR1 LNHDA, CDR2 SQIVND (reference sequence). With V trimmed by 0 bases and J by 4 bases, 6 bases remained unmatched. CDR3 amino acids: CASSIDSGRGGYNEQFF. CDR3 coding DNA: TGTGCCAGTAGTATAGACAGCGGGAGGGGAGGTTACAATGAGCAGTTCTTC.

The genes are TRBV28 and TRBJ1-5; 7 bases line up with TRBD1. Germline CDR1 reads MDHEN; CDR2 reads SYDVKM. There are 17 residues in the CDR3. V dropped 5 bases and J dropped 1; count of bases not matched to a gene: 11. Here the CDR3 reads CASSPRRRTGSNQPQHF. CDR3 DNA sequence: TGTGCCAGCAGTCCCCGACGTCGGACAGGCAGCAATCAGCCCCAGCATTTT.

The genes are TRBV28 and TRBJ1-5, with 9 positions matching TRBD1. The V and J ends lost 6 bases and 6 bases, in that order; junction bases with no gene match: 12. This CDR3 has 16 residues. CDR1 MDHEN and CDR2 SYDVKM come from the germline V gene. The CDR3 reads CASSSRAGTGSQPQHF. CDR3 DNA sequence: TGTGCCAGCAGCTCAAGGGCCGGGACAGGGAGTCAGCCCCAGCATTTT.

The chain couples TRBV6-6 to TRBJ2-3; possible D gene TRBD2, 5 bases. In germline, CDR1 is MNHNY, CDR2 SVGAGI (reference sequence). This CDR3 comprises 15 residues. V was trimmed by 6 bases and J by 3 bases, leaving 16 bases between them. This chain's CDR3 is CASSKLGSRTDTQYF. CDR3 in DNA: TGTGCCAGCAGCAAACTAGGTTCAAGGACAGATACGCAGTATTTT.

Turning to this clone: The identical CDR3 is also encoded by other nucleotide sequences in the sample. The CDR3 sequence: CSVGQGAYEQYF. The CDR3 DNA sequence: TGCAGCGTTGGGCAGGGAGCCTACGAGCAGTACTTC. The J gene is TRBJ2-7, the V gene TRBV29-1, with D tentatively TRBD1 or TRBD2 (5 bases each). V lost 4 bases and J lost 2, with 9 bases in between. Germline-derived CDR1 and CDR2 are SQVTM and ANQGSEA. The CDR3 is 12 residues long.

This sequence joins TRBV7-8 and TRBJ1-1; no firm D call. The V gene lost 7 bases and the J gene lost 7 bases, with 22 bases spanning the gap. From germline, CDR1 is SGHVS and CDR2 FQNEAQ. There are 15 residues in the CDR3. CDR3 in DNA: TGTGCCAGCACTCCCCACGGGCAGGACGTCCTTGAAGCTTTCTTT. Translated, it gives CASTPHGQDVLEAFF.

The chain employs TRBV5-1 and TRBJ1-5; 8 bases line up with TRBD1. Germline assignment: CDR1 SGHRS and CDR2 YFSETQ. With V trimmed by 4 bases and J by 0 bases, 6 bases remained unmatched. The CDR3 contains 16 residues. CDR3 sequence (DNA): TGCGCCAGCAGCATCGGGACAGGCAATAGCAATCAGCCCCAGCATTTT. This gives the protein CASSIGTGNSNQPQHF.

This chain links TRBV5-1 with TRBJ1-4; no firm D call. The germline gives CDR1 SGHRS, CDR2 YFSETQ. The CDR3 is 16 residues long. Deletions cut 0 bases from V and 5 bases from J, with 14 bases between. The CDR3 DNA reads as TGCGCCAGCAGCTTGGCCGTGTTAGGGCCAAATGAAAAACTGTTTTTT. Protein sequence: CASSLAVLGPNEKLFF.

This chain links TRBV5-1 with TRBJ2-3; 11 bases are a match to TRBD1. The J segment lost 3 bases and the V segment lost 4 bases, leaving 7 bases of the junction unmatched. Germline CDR1 is SGHRS and CDR2 is YFSETQ. There are 16 residues in the CDR3. The CDR3 DNA follows: TGCGCCAGCAGCAAAGGACAGGGGGCTGCGACAGATACGCAGTATTTT. Its protein is CASSKGQGAATDTQYF.

The V gene is TRBV28, the J gene TRBJ1-5; 10 bases map to TRBD1. The length of the CDR3 is 19 residues. Looked up from germline, CDR1 is MDHEN and CDR2 is SYDVKM. V lost 6 bases and J lost 4; bases outside the gene matches: 18. CDR3 sequence (DNA): TGTGCCAGCAGAAAAGCCGGGACAGGGGCCATTTTACGGAATCAGCCCCAGCATTTT. Its protein is CASRKAGTGAILRNQPQHF.

The chain carries TRBV7-9 and TRBJ2-2, with D possibly TRBD1 on 6 matching bases. CDR3 length equals 13 residues. Deletions cut 5 bases from V and 6 bases from J, with 10 bases between. Germline V gene data show CDR1 as SEHNR and CDR2 as FQNEAQ (reference sequence). CDR3 region: CASSPGQPGELFF. CDR3 nucleotides: TGTGCCAGCAGCCCAGGACAGCCCGGGGAGCTGTTTTTT.

The J gene is TRBJ2-7, the V gene TRBV11-2; weak D call: TRBD2 (6 bases). The CDR3 extends over 14 amino acids. Trimming shortened V by 7 bases and J by 0 bases, and 13 bases separated the two germline ends. Looked up from germline, CDR1 is SGHAT and CDR2 is FQNNGV. DNA for the CDR3: TGTGCCAGCACGCCTCGGAGGGCCTCCTACGAGCAGTACTTC. Amino acids: CASTPRRASYEQYF.

The V gene is TRBV27, the J gene TRBJ2-2; TRBD2 matches at 8 bases. The J segment lost 3 bases and the V segment lost 3 bases, leaving 9 bases of the junction unmatched. The CDR3 has 17 amino acids. Germline values: CDR1 MNHEY, CDR2 SMNVEV (reference sequence). The CDR3 coding sequence is TGTGCCAGCAGTTTCCCCCCGGGAGGGGCGGACACCGGGGAGCTGTTTTTT. Translated: CASSFPPGGADTGELFF.

V and J are TRBV29-1 and TRBJ1-2, with D tentatively TRBD1 (5 bases). Germline V gene sequence: CDR1 SQVTM, CDR2 ANQGSEA. Trimming cost V 3 bases and J 5 bases, with 10 bases left between them. The CDR3 totals 12 residues. The CDR3 protein is CSVETDRYGYTF. The CDR3 nucleotides are TGCAGCGTTGAGACAGATCGATATGGCTACACCTTC.

This clone came up a few times. This rearrangement joins TRBV2 to TRBJ1-5; D is uncertain. This CDR3 is 13 amino acids long. Germline CDR1 is SNHLY and CDR2 is FYNNEI. V lost 1 base, J lost 6 bases, and 7 bases lay in between. The CDR3 DNA sequence: TGTGCCAGCAGTGAAGGCGAAACTCAGCCCCAGCATTTT. Translation gives CASSEGETQPQHF. Full variable domain (rest looked up from reference TRBV2 and TRBJ1-5): EPEVTQTPSHQVTQMGQEVILRCVPISNHLYFYWYRQILGQKVEFLVSFYNNEISEKSEIFDDQFSVERPDGSNFTLKIRSTKLEDSAMYFCASSEGETQPQHFGDGTRLSIL.

The chain uses TRBV27 and TRBJ2-7; 11 bases are a match to TRBD1. The CDR3 totals 21 residues. CDR1 and CDR2 from the germline V gene are MNHEY and SMNVEV (reference sequence). After removal of 4 bases from V and 1 base from J, the junction contained 21 bases not matched to a gene. CDR3 amino acids: CASSYLKGNWDRGSRSYEQYF. DNA of the CDR3: TGTGCCAGCAGTTACTTAAAAGGAAACTGGGACAGGGGGAGTAGGTCCTACGAGCAGTACTTC.

This chain uses TRBV12-1 with TRBJ1-5; the listed D gene, TRBD1, was not tested against the DNA. TRBV12-1 is flagged as a pseudogene. The CDR3 runs to 16 residues. CDR3 loop: CASSPLPGHRNQPQHF. The CDR3 DNA follows: TGTGCCAGCAGCCCACTCCCAGGGCATAGAAATCAGCCCCAGCATTTT.

The chain is built from TRBV29-1 and TRBJ2-3, with D possibly TRBD2 on 5 matching bases. Germline V gene data show CDR1 as SQVTM and CDR2 as ANQGSEA. Trimming took off 7 bases at V and 2 bases at J, with 13 bases between the two ends. This CDR3 contains 13 residues. The CDR3, as DNA: TGCAGCGGTGTGGACTCTTACACAGATACGCAGTATTTT. This translates into CSGVDSYTDTQYF.

The chain has TRBV30 and TRBJ1-1; D call uncertain. V lost 0 bases and J lost 11, with 16 bases in between. This CDR3 region has 13 residues. The germline gives CDR1 GTSNPN, CDR2 SVGIG (reference sequence). The CDR3 coding sequence is TGTGCCTGGAGTGTACCGGGTAAGGTGGGGGCTTTCTTT. This encodes CAWSVPGKVGAFF.

The count of this clone is one. The J gene is TRBJ1-4, the V gene TRBV7-9, with 7 bases matching TRBD1. The CDR3 is made up of 16 amino acids. After removal of 5 bases from V and 0 bases from J, the junction contained 6 bases not matched to a gene. Germline values: CDR1 SEHNR, CDR2 FQNEAQ (reference sequence). CDR3 region: CASSLGGRATNEKLFF. The CDR3 DNA follows: TGTGCCAGCAGCCTAGGGGGCCGAGCAACTAATGAAAAACTGTTTTTT.

The chain links TRBV6-4 to TRBJ1-5, with a tentative D call TRBD1 (6 bases). Germline lookup yields CDR1 MRHNA and CDR2 SNTAGT. CDR3 length equals 13 residues. Trimming cost V 6 bases and J 4 bases, with 10 bases left between them. The CDR3 loop is CASSKDSNQPQHF. The CDR3 DNA follows: TGTGCCAGCAGCAAGGACAGTAATCAGCCCCAGCATTTT.

A note on this clone: Other DNA sequences of this sample code for an identical CDR3. The chain uses TRBV5-1 and TRBJ2-7; 10 bases match TRBD2. The CDR3 length is 13 residues. V was clipped by 3 bases and J by 4 bases; unmatched bases: 1. CDR1 is SGHRS and CDR2 is YFSETQ in the germline V gene. CDR3 sequence: CASSSGLAYEQYF. DNA of the CDR3: TGCGCCAGCAGCTCGGGACTAGCGTACGAGCAGTACTTC. Using reference TRBV5-1 and TRBJ2-7 for the parts outside the CDR3, the full variable domain is KAGVTQTPRYLIKTRGQQVTLSCSPISGHRSVSWYQQTPGQGLQFLFEYFSETQRNKGNFPGRFSGRQFSNSRSEMNVSTLELGDSALYLCASSSGLAYEQYFGPGTRLTVT.

This rearrangement joins TRBV6-5 to TRBJ2-3; 7 bases fit TRBD1. Germline CDR1 is MNHEY and CDR2 is SVGAGI. The junction had 12 bases not matched to a gene; V was cut back by 10 bases and J by 5 bases. The CDR3 has 14 residues. The CDR3 DNA follows: TGTGCCACCATGGGACAGACCCCTGGAGATACGCAGTATTTT. Translated: CATMGQTPGDTQYF.

This rearrangement joins TRBV18 to TRBJ2-1, with TRBD1 as a possible D gene (6 bases). V lost 4 bases and J 0 bases, leaving 10 bases between the germline ends. Germline V gene lookup returns CDR1 KGHSH and CDR2 LQKENI. The CDR3 is 15 amino acids. Written as DNA, the CDR3 is TGTGCCAGCTCACGACAGGCGAGCTCCTACAATGAGCAGTTCTTC. Its protein is CASSRQASSYNEQFF.

This clone was seen ten or more times. The chain uses TRBV28 and TRBJ1-5; 7 nucleotides line up with TRBD1. Trimming cost V 2 bases and J 2 bases; bases outside gene matches: 9. In germline, CDR1 is MDHEN, CDR2 SYDVKM. The length of the CDR3 is 17 residues. Written as DNA, the CDR3 is TGTGCCAGCAGTTTACCCCCAAAGGGGGCCGGCAATCAGCCCCAGCATTTT. Protein sequence: CASSLPPKGAGNQPQHF.

The genes are TRBV7-9 and TRBJ1-5; D remains ambiguous. CDR1 is SEHNR and CDR2 is FQNEAQ in the germline V gene (reference sequence). The V and J ends lost 0 bases and 5 bases respectively, with 8 bases between them. The CDR3 length is 14 residues. CDR3: CASSLASGDQPQHF. The CDR3 DNA sequence: TGTGCCAGCAGCTTAGCGTCAGGTGATCAGCCCCAGCATTTT.

The genes are TRBV30 and TRBJ2-3, with 10 bases lining up with TRBD2. Germline CDR1 reads GTSNPN; CDR2 reads SVGIG (reference sequence). The CDR3 has 17 residues. The V and J ends lost 3 bases and 9 bases, in that order; junction bases with no gene match: 18. The DNA for the CDR3 is TGTGCCTGGAGCGGCGCTAGCGGGAGCCCTGAGATTGGGACGCAGTATTTT. Its translation: CAWSGASGSPEIGTQYF.

A single count supports this clone. This chain uses TRBV27 with TRBJ2-3, with D tentatively TRBD1 (5 bases). The CDR3 loop spans 16 amino acids. The germline V gene encodes CDR1 MNHEY and CDR2 SMNVEV (reference sequence). Between the trimmed V and J ends, which lost 0 bases and 2 bases, there was a span of 12 bases. The CDR3 here is CASSLSGAYYTDTQYF. Here the CDR3 DNA reads TGTGCCAGCAGTTTATCAGGGGCCTACTACACAGATACGCAGTATTTT.

This chain uses TRBV18 with TRBJ1-1; 8 nucleotides line up with TRBD1. V shed 3 bases and J 3 bases; nucleotides not matched to a gene: 3. CDR3 length equals 14 residues. Germline values: CDR1 KGHSH, CDR2 LQKENI. The chain's CDR3 is CASSPLTGDTEAFF. Written as DNA, the CDR3 is TGTGCCAGCTCACCGCTGACAGGGGACACTGAAGCTTTCTTT. The variable domain in full, completed from reference TRBV18 and TRBJ1-1, reads NAGVMQNPRHLVRRRGQEARLRCSPMKGHSHVYWYRQLPEEGLKFMVYLQKENIIDESGMPKERFSAEFPKEGPSILRIQQVVRGDSAAYFCASSPLTGDTEAFFGQGTRLTVV.

This clone was detected once. The V call is TRBV4-1, the J call TRBJ2-3; D is perhaps TRBD2 (7 bases). The CDR3 runs 18 residues. Per the germline V gene, CDR1 is MGHRA and CDR2 is YSYEKL. Trimming cost V 0 bases and J 0 bases, with 16 bases left between them. The CDR3 loop is CASSQDSWGGASTDTQYF. Here the CDR3 DNA reads TGCGCCAGCAGCCAAGATAGCTGGGGGGGGGCGAGCACAGATACGCAGTATTTT.